Shown below are 16 T cell receptor beta chains from a single sample sequenced in a study of molecular identifiers for immune sequencing clone quantification. TCRdb analysed the PCR reads with MiXCR anew, one entry per CDR3 protein. The sample holds about half a million distinct CDR3 sequences, around 23% seen once. Input material: naive CD8+ T cells from blood, with Jurkat cell RNA spiked in. Subset given: FACS-sorted CD8+CD4-CCR7+CD45RA+ naive T cells. These receptors all come from a human donor in good health. Some libraries in this study had Jurkat cell RNA spiked in.

A note on this clonotype: Just one base apart from a much larger clone, this may be a read error. CDR3 DNA sequence: TGCAGTGCTAGAGTCAACAGGGGCTTCGAGCAGTACTTC. Amino acids: CSARVNRGFEQYF. The V gene is TRBV20-1, the J gene TRBJ2-7; TRBD1 matches at 7 bases. CDR3 length: 13 residues. Per the germline V gene, CDR1 is DFQATT and CDR2 is SNEGSKA (reference sequence). V shed 1 base and J 6 bases; nucleotides not matched to a gene: 6.

This clonotype was counted many times. The CDR3 protein is CASRQSTEAFF. The CDR3 coding sequence is TGCGCCAGCAGGCAGTCCACTGAAGCTTTCTTT. The chain joins TRBV10-2 to TRBJ1-1; D is unclear. The CDR3 loop spans 11 amino acids. CDR1 WSHSY and CDR2 SAAADI come from the germline V gene. Trimming took off 6 bases at V and 4 bases at J, with 6 bases between the two ends.

A note on this clonotype: Since a much larger clone is just one base distant, this may be a read error. The rearrangement joins TRBV20-1 to TRBJ1-4; the D is unclear. CDR1 DFQATT and CDR2 SNEGSKA come from the germline V gene (reference sequence). The CDR3 covers 14 residues. CDR3 nucleotides: TGCAGTGCTCGGCCTACAACGGCTAATGGAAAACTGTTTTTT. Amino acids: CSARPTTANGKLFF.

The chain recombines TRBV7-9 with TRBJ1-2; D ambiguous. Trimming took 1 base from V and 1 from J, leaving 13 bases between them. Germline V gene data show CDR1 as SEHNR and CDR2 as FQNEAQ (reference sequence). The CDR3 totals 16 residues. The DNA of the CDR3 is TGTGCCAGCAGCTTAGATGCTTCCGCGCATAACTATGGCTACACCTTC. Residues: CASSLDASAHNYGYTF.

CDR3: CASSSIGDVTGELFF. Written as DNA, the CDR3 is TGTGCCAGCAGCTCAATTGGGGATGTCACCGGGGAGCTGTTTTTT. This chain links TRBV11-2 with TRBJ2-2; no clear D. Trimming pared 4 bases from V and 4 bases from J, leaving 13 bases between. Germline values: CDR1 SGHAT, CDR2 FQNNGV. CDR3 size: 15 residues. Variable domain in full (rest from reference TRBV11-2 and TRBJ2-2): EAGVAQSPRYKIIEKRQSVAFWCNPISGHATLYWYQQILGQGPKLLIQFQNNGVVDDSQLPKDRFSAERLKGVDSTLKIQPAKLEDSAVYLCASSSIGDVTGELFFGEGSRLTVL.

This clonotype was observed many times. The J gene is TRBJ2-4, the V gene TRBV7-9; no clear D. The CDR3 contains 15 residues. The V gene lost 1 base and the J gene lost 3 bases, with 10 bases spanning the gap. CDR1 is SEHNR, CDR2 FQNEAQ, per germline (reference sequence). CDR3 sequence (DNA): TGTGCCAGCAGCTTAGAAGGGCCAGGCAAAAACATTCAGTACTTC. It specifies CASSLEGPGKNIQYF.

This clonotype was counted ten times or more. The genes are TRBV6-5 and TRBJ1-1; TRBD1 agrees at 11 bases. From germline, CDR1 is MNHEY and CDR2 SVGAGI. This CDR3 contains 14 residues. V was pared by 2 bases and J by 7 bases, with 3 bases of the junction left unmatched. The CDR3 DNA follows: TGTGCCAGCAGTTACGGACAGGGGGCAGGTGAAGCTTTCTTT. Its protein is CASSYGQGAGEAFF.

This clonotype was seen a few times. The chain has TRBV27 and TRBJ2-3; 9 bases align to TRBD2. V lost 4 bases and J lost 2; bases outside the gene matches: 10. CDR1 MNHEY and CDR2 SMNVEV come from the germline V gene (reference sequence). The CDR3 totals 17 residues. The CDR3 coding sequence is TGTGCCAGCAGTTCATTAGGACTAGCGCGATACACAGATACGCAGTATTTT. It translates to CASSSLGLARYTDTQYF.

This clonotype was seen only a few times. This chain connects TRBV4-3 to TRBJ2-1, with 7 bases fitting TRBD1. The germline V gene has CDR1 LGHNA and CDR2 YSLEER. Losses at the gene ends were 0 bases for V and 8 bases for J; bases not matched to a gene: 4. CDR3 size: 14 residues. This chain's CDR3 is CASSQEGGTDEQFF. CDR3 nucleotides: TGCGCCAGCAGCCAAGAAGGGGGCACGGATGAGCAGTTCTTC.

The chain links TRBV5-1 to TRBJ1-2; a weak D match, TRBD1 (6 bases). V was pared by 4 bases and J by 2 bases, with 15 bases between. Per the germline V gene, CDR1 is SGHRS and CDR2 is YFSETQ. The CDR3 covers 15 residues. DNA of the CDR3: TGCGCCAGCAGCGGAGGACAGCGAGAGAACTATGGCTACACCTTC. Its translation: CASSGGQRENYGYTF.

The CDR3 here is CASSFMPKTEAFF. The CDR3 DNA reads as TGTGCCAGCAGCTTTATGCCGAAGACTGAAGCTTTCTTT. The gene calls are TRBV5-6 and TRBJ1-1; D is undetermined. This CDR3 is built from 13 residues. Trimming removed 2 bases from V and 5 bases from J, with 10 bases in between. Germline V lookup: CDR1 SGHDT, CDR2 YYEEEE.

This clonotype was recorded at least ten times. The V call is TRBV27, the J call TRBJ2-7; tentative D call: TRBD1 (6 bases). The V gene lost 4 bases and the J gene lost 0 bases, with 13 bases spanning the gap. The CDR3 is made up of 15 amino acids. Germline V CDR1 and CDR2: MNHEY, SMNVEV (reference sequence). Here the CDR3 reads CASSSTGSGSYEQYF. The CDR3 DNA follows: TGTGCCAGCAGTTCAACAGGGTCCGGCTCCTACGAGCAGTACTTC.

In the case of this clonotype: It is likely a read error, because the conserved phenylalanine at the end of the CDR3 is missing. The chain links TRBV12-5 to TRBJ1-3, with a tentative D call TRBD1 (6 bases). This CDR3 is 16 amino acids long. The V and J ends lost 5 bases and 0 bases respectively, with 14 bases between them. Germline V gene data show CDR1 as LGHNT and CDR2 as FRNRAP. Written as DNA, the CDR3 is TGTGCTAGTGGTGTTCCGGGACATATCTCTGGAAACACCATATATTCT. Encoded protein: CASGVPGHISGNTIYS.

This clonotype was counted between two and nine times. The gene calls are TRBV6-2 or TRBV6-3 and TRBJ1-5, with TRBD1 as a possible D gene (5 bases). Germline V CDR1 and CDR2: MNHEY, SVGEGT. Trimming removed 0 bases from V and 1 base from J, with 10 bases in between. CDR3 length: 16 residues. CDR3 in DNA: TGTGCCAGCAGTTACTCGGCAGGGAAGAGCAATCAGCCCCAGCATTTT. It translates to CASSYSAGKSNQPQHF.

This clonotype was picked up a small number of times. The chain is built from TRBV5-1 and TRBJ2-5, with a possible D match to TRBD2 (7 bases). V shed 4 bases and J shed 3 bases, with 28 bases lying between them. Germline CDR1 and CDR2: SGHRS and YFSETQ. The CDR3 totals 19 residues. The CDR3 DNA is TGCGCCAGCAGCGGGGTTGATTGGGGGGGCCACAAATTGAAAGAGACCCAGTACTTC. Translated, it gives CASSGVDWGGHKLKETQYF.

The V call is TRBV12-3 or TRBV12-4, the J call TRBJ2-5, with D unclear. CDR3 size: 15 residues. The V end lost 3 bases, the J end lost 0 bases, and 11 bases lay between the germline ends. CDR3 amino acids: CASSFLFDNQETQYF. The CDR3 region has the DNA TGTGCCAGCAGTTTTCTTTTCGACAACCAAGAGACCCAGTACTTC.